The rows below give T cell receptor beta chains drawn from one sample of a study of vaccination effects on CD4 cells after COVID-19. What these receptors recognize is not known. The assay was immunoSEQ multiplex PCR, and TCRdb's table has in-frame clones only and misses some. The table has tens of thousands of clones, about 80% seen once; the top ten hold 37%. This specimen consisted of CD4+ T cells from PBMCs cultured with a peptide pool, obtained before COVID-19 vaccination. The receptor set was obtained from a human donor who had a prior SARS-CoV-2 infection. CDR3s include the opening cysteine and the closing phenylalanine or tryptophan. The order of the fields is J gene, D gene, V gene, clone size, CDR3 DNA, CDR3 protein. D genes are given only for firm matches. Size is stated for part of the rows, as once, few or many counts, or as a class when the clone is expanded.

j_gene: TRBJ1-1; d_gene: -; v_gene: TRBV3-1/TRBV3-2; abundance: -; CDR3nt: TGTGCCAGCAGAATGACACAGGGTGTCACTGAAGCTTTCTTT; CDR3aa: CASRMTQGVTEAFF
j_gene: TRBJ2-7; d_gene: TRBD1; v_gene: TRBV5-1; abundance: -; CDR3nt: TGCGCCAGCAGCTTGGGTACAGGGGACCCCCACGAGCAGTACTTC; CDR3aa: CASSLGTGDPHEQYF
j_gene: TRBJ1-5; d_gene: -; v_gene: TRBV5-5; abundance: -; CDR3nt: TGTGCCAGCAGTTACCACACGGATCAGCCCCAGCATTTT; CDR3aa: CASSYHTDQPQHF
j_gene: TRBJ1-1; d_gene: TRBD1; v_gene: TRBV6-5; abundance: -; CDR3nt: TGTGCCAGCAGTTACGGACAGGGCACTGAAGCTTTCTTT; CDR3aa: CASSYGQGTEAFF
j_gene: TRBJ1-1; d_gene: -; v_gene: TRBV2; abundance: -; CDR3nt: TGTGCCAGCAGTAACAGGGTTGAGGGGGAAGCTTTCTTT; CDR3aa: CASSNRVEGEAFF
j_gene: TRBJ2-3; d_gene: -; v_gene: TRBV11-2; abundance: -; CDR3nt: TGTGCCAGCAGCTCCCCGGGGGGCGATACGCAGTATTTT; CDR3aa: CASSSPGGDTQYF
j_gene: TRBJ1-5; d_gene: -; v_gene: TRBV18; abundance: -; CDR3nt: TGTGCCAGCTCACCCCGCAGTGGTAATCAGCCCCAGCATTTT; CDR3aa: CASSPRSGNQPQHF
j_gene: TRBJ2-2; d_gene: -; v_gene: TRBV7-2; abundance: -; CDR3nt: TGTGCCAGCAGTAGCTTCGCCGGGGAGCTGTTTTTT; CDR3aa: CASSSFAGELFF
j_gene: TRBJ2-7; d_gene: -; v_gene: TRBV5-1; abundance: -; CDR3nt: TGCGCCAGCAGCCCCGGACAGTCCTACGAGCAGTACTTC; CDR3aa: CASSPGQSYEQYF
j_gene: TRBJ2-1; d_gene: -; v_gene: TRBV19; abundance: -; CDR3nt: TGTGCCAGTAGTATCAATCTTAGCGGCCGATACAATGAGCAGTTCTTC; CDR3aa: CASSINLSGRYNEQFF
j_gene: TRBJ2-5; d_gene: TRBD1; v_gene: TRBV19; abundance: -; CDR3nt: TGTGCCAGTAGTCCCGGGACAGGGCTGAAAGAAGAGACCCAGTACTTC; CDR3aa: CASSPGTGLKEETQYF
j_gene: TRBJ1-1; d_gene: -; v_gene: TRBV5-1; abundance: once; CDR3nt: TGCGCCAGCAGCTTGGTCGACCCTCTACTTAACACTGAAGCTTTCTTT; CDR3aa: CASSLVDPLLNTEAFF
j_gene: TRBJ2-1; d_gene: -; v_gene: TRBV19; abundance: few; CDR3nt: TGTGCCAGCCGAGGGGGGACCGTCTACAATGAGCAGTTCTTC; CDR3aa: CASRGGTVYNEQFF
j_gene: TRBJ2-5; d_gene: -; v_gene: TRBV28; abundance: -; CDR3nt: TGTGCCAGCAAAAAGGGTGGAAAGTACCAAGAGACCCAGTACTTC; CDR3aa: CASKKGGKYQETQYF
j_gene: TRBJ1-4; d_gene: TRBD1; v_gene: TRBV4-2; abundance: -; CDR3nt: TGTGCCAGCAGCCCGGAATACAGGGGGCCGAATGAAAAACTGTTTTTT; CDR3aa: CASSPEYRGPNEKLFF
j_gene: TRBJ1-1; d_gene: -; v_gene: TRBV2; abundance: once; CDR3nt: TGTGCCAGCAAGAACAGGGTCGTGGACACTGAAGCTTTCTTT; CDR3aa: CASKNRVVDTEAFF
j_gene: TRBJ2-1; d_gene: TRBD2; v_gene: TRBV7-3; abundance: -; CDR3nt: TGTGCCAGCAGTCTAATGGGACTAGCGGGACTGAGCTCCTACAATGAGCAGTTCTTC; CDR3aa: CASSLMGLAGLSSYNEQFF
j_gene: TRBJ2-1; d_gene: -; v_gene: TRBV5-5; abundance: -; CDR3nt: TGTGCCAGCAGCTTCGGGGGAAGCTCCTACAATGAGCAGTTCTTC; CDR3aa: CASSFGGSSYNEQFF
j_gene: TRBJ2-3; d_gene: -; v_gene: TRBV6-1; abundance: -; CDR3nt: TGTGCCAGCAGTGAATCAAGAGCGCAAGATACGCAGTATTTT; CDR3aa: CASSESRAQDTQYF
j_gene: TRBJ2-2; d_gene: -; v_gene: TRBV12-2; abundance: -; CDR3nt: TGTGCAAGTCGTCAAAGGGGGCTAGCGGGAACTAGAGTGGGGAACACCGGGGAGCTGTTTTTT; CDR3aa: CASRQRGLAGTRVGNTGELFF
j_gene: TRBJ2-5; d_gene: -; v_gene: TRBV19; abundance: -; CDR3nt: TGTGCCAGTAGTAGTGTTGTCCAAGAGACCCAGTACTTC; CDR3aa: CASSSVVQETQYF
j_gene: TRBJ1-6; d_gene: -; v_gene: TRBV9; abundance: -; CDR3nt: TGTGCCAGCAGCGTATCCAACTCCTATAATTCACCCCTCCACTTT; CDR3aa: CASSVSNSYNSPLHF
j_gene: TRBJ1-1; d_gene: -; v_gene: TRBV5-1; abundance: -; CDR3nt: TGCGCCAGCAGCTGGCTTGGGGTGGGGACTGAAGCTTTCTTT; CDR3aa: CASSWLGVGTEAFF
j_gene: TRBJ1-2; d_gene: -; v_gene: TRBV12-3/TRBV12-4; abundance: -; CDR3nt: TGTGCCAGCAGTACAGGGAATAAGTATGGCTACACCTTC; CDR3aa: CASSTGNKYGYTF
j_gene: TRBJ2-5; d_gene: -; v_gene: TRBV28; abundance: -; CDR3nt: TGTGCCAGCAGTTTGATCGCCAGGCTGGAGACCCAGTACTTC; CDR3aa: CASSLIARLETQYF
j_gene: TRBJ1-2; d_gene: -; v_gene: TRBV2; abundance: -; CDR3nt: TGTGCCAGGGAGGAATCGGGGCCGGGGGATTACACCTTC; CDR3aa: CAREESGPGDYTF
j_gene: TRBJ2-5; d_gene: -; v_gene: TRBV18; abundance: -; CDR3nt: TGTGCCAGCTCACCACGGGCAGAAGAGACCCAGTACTTC; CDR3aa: CASSPRAEETQYF
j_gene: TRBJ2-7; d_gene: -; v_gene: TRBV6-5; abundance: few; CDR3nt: TGTGCCAGCAGGATCTCCGGGACCCCTACCTACGAGCAGTACTTC; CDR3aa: CASRISGTPTYEQYF
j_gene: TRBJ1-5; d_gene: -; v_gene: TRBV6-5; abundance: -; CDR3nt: TGTGCCAGCGGTCAGCGGAGTGGGCCCCAGCATTTT; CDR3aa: CASGQRSGPQHF
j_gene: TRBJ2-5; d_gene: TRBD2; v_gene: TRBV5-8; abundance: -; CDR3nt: TGTGCCAGCAGCTTGGAGGGACTAGAAGCGGAGACCCAGTACTTC; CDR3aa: CASSLEGLEAETQYF
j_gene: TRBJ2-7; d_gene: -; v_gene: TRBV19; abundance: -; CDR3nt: TGTGCCAGTAGTATAGGGACTCCAGTCTACGAGCAGTACTTC; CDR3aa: CASSIGTPVYEQYF
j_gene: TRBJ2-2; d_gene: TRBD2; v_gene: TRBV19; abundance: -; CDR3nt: TGTGCCAGTCTTGGGTCACTAGCGGGGGGGCCCGGGGAGCTGTTTTTT; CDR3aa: CASLGSLAGGPGELFF
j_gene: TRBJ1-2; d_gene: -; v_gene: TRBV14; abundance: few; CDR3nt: TGTGCCAGCAGCGAAGACAACAGCTGGTATGGCTACACCTTC; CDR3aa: CASSEDNSWYGYTF
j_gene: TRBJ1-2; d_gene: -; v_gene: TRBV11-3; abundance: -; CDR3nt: TGTGCCAGCAGCGGCCGACAGTATGGCTACACCTTC; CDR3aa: CASSGRQYGYTF
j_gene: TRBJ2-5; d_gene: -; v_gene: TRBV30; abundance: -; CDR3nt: TGTGCCTGGAGCGACGGCACGTGGGAGACCCAGTACTTC; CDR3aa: CAWSDGTWETQYF
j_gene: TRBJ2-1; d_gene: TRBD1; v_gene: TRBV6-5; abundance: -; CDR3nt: TGTGCCAGCAGCGGAAGGGGGCTTCTGGAGCAGTTCTTC; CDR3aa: CASSGRGLLEQFF
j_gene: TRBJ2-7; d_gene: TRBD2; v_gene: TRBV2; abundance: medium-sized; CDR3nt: TGTGCCAGCAGTGGTGGACTAGCGGGGGGGCAGGAGCAGTACTTC; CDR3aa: CASSGGLAGGQEQYF
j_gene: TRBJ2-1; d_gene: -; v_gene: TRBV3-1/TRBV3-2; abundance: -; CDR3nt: TGTGCCAGCAGCCAAGCTTCTGGGTACAATGAGCAGTTCTTC; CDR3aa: CASSQASGYNEQFF
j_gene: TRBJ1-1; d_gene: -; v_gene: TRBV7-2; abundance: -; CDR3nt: TGTGCCAGCAGCTCGGACCCCAACACTGAAGCTTTCTTT; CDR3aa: CASSSDPNTEAFF
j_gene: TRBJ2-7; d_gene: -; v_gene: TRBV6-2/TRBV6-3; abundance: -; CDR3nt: TGTGCCAGCAGTTACTCGGGAGACGAGCAGTACTTC; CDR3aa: CASSYSGDEQYF
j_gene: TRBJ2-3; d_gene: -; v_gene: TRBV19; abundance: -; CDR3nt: TGTGCCAGTAGCCAAGCCCCAATAGGTGGCACAGATACGCAGTATTTT; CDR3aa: CASSQAPIGGTDTQYF
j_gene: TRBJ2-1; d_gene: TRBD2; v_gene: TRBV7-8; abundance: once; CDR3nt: TGTGCCAGCAGCTTAGCGGGGGGGGTTCCGGGTGAGCAGTTCTTC; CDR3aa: CASSLAGGVPGEQFF
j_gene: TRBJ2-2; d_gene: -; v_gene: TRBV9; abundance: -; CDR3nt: TGTGCCAGCAGCCACAGTAGGGAGACCGGGGAGCTGTTTTTT; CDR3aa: CASSHSRETGELFF
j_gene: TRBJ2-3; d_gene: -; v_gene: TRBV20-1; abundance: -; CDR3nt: TGCAGTGCTAGTCCCATTACGGCTGGCGCAGATACGCAGTATTTT; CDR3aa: CSASPITAGADTQYF
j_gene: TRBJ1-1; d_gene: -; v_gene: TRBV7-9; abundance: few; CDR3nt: TGTGCCAGCAGCTTTGTTGAGAACACTGAAGCTTTCTTT; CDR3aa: CASSFVENTEAFF
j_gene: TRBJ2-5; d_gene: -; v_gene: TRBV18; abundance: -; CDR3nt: TGTGCCAGCTCACCAGACTATTACCAAGAGACCCAGTACTTC; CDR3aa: CASSPDYYQETQYF
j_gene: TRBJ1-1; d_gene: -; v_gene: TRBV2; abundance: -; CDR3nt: TGTGCCAGCAGTTTTGGTTGGGGCACTGAAGCTTTCTTT; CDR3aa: CASSFGWGTEAFF
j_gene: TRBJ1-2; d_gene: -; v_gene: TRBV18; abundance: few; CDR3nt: TGTGCCAGCTCACCAGGGGGCGCGAGGTATGGCTACACCTTC; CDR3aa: CASSPGGARYGYTF
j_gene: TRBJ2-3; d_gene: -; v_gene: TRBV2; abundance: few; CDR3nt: TGTGCCAGCAGTTTTAGTAATACGCAGTATTTT; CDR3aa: CASSFSNTQYF
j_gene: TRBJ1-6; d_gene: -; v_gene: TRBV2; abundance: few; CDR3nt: TGTGCCAGCAGATCCAGACAGGTTACAATTTCACCCCTCCACTTT; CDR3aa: CASRSRQVTISPLHF
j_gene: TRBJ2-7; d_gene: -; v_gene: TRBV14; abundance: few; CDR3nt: TGTGCCAGCAGCCATTGGCGCAGTTCCTACGAGCAGTACTTC; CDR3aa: CASSHWRSSYEQYF
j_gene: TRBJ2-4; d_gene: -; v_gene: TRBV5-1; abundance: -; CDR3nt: TGCGCCAGCACATATGGGGGTTGGGCCAAAAACATTCAGTACTTC; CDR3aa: CASTYGGWAKNIQYF
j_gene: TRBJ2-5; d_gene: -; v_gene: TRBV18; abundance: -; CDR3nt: TGTGCCAGCTTCCAACCACAGAACCAAGAGACCCAGTACTTC; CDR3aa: CASFQPQNQETQYF
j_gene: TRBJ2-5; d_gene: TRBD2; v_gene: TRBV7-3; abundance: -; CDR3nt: TGTGCCAGCAGCTCTGGACTAGCGGGGAATCAAGAGACCCAGTACTTC; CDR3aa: CASSSGLAGNQETQYF